In its sample, the clone carrying this T cell receptor (beta chain) was seen many times. This record belongs to a study of CD8 T cells in ankylosing spondylitis. TCRdb analysed the 5' RACE reads with MiXCR anew, one entry per CDR3 protein. The top ten hold more than 4% of the sample, which has approximately 250,000 distinct CDR3 sequences, 8% to 10% seen once. Trimming at V came to 8 bases and at J to 7 bases, leaving 11 bases not matched to a gene. The CDR3 is 15 amino acids. Germline V CDR1 and CDR2: MRHNA, SNTAGT. This sequence joins TRBV6-4 and TRBJ1-5; TRBD1 matches 10 bases. The clonotype comes from a female donor with ankylosing spondylitis or in good health (not recorded which). The specimen sequenced was blood, either unsorted or a sorted T cell fraction (not recorded which). The CDR3 region has the DNA TGTGCCAGCTCCATGACAGGGGGCGTCGGGCAGCCCCAGCATTTT. Its translation: CASSMTGGVGQPQHF.